This TCR beta chain was captured by sequencing in a study of cytotoxic CD8 clonotypes in ibrutinib-treated CLL. Measured with immunoSEQ multiplex PCR; TCRdb has only the in-frame clones, and not every one. The sample includes roughly 250,000 clones, under 80% of them seen just once. V was clipped by 0 bases and J by 8 bases, with 8 bases between them. The CDR3 is 12 amino acids. Germline V gene data show CDR1 as GTSNPN and CDR2 as SVGIG (reference sequence). The clonotype originates from a human donor with chronic lymphocytic leukemia. The sample was PBMCs, taken after 24 months of ibrutinib treatment. V and J are TRBV30 and TRBJ2-1; D ambiguous. This CDR3 reads CAWSVRADEQFF. The CDR3 DNA reads as TGTGCCTGGAGTGTACGGGCCGATGAGCAGTTCTTC.